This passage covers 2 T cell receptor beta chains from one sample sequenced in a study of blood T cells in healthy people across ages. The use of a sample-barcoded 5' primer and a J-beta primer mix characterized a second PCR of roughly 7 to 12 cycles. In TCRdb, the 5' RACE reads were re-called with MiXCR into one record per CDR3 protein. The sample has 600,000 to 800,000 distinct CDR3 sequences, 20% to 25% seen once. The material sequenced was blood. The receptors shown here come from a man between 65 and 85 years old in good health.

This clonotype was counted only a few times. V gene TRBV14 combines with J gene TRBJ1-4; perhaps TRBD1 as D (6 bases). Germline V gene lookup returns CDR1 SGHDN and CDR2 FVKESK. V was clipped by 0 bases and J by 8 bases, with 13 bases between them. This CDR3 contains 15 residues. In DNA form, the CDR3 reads TGTGCCAGCAGCCAAGATACGGGGGCGAGGGAAAAACTGTTTTTT. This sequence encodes CASSQDTGAREKLFF.

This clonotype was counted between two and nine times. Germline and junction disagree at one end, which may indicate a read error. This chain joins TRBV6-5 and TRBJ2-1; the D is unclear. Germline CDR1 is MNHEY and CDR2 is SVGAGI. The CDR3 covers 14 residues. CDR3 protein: CASSYSLDGDEQFF. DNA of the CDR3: TGTGCCAGCAGCTACTCCCTGGACGGCGATGAGCAGTTCTTC.